The following is a TCR beta chain sequence with its context. Researchers amplified the TCR beta CDR3 regions from RNA transcripts. First-round RT-PCR targeting the TCR CDR3 was performed with the HTBI primer set. Via MiXCR, TCRdb re-called the multiplex PCR reads, giving one row per CDR3 protein. The sample has hundreds of thousands of distinct CDR3 sequences; approximately 23% are singletons. This sample was taken from a study of T cells in Graves' hyperthyroidism and ophthalmopathy. At the level of the study: Peripheral blood was secured at the point of initial diagnosis, before any treatment.

There are 15 residues in the CDR3. Per germline, CDR1 LGHDT and CDR2 YNNKEL (reference sequence). V shed 3 bases, J shed 4 bases, and the junction held 5 bases outside the gene matches. Sequenced: blood. V and J are TRBV3-1 and TRBJ2-2, with 7 bases aligning to TRBD1. The receptor's source is a man aged 25-45 years with Graves' ophthalmopathy. The CDR3 bases are TGTGCCAGCAGCCATATCAACAGGGGCACCGGGGAGCTGTTTTTT. Translating gives CASSHINRGTGELFF.